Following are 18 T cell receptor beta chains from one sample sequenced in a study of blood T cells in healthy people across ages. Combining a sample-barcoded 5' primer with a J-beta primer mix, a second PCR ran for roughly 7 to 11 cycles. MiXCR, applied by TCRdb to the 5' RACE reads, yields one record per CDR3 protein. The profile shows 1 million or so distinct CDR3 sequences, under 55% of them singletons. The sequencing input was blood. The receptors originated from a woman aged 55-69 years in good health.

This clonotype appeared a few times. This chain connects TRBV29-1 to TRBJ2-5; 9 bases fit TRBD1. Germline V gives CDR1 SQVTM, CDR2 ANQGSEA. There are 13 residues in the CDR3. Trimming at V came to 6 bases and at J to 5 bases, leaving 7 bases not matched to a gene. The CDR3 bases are TGCAGCGTAGGTACAGGGGGCGCGGAGACCCAGTACTTC. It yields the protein CSVGTGGAETQYF.

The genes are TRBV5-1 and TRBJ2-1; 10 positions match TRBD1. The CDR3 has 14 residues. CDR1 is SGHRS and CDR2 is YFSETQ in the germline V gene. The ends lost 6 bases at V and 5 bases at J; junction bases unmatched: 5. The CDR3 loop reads CASTRDRGNNEQFF. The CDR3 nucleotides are TGCGCCAGCACACGGGACAGGGGTAACAATGAGCAGTTCTTC. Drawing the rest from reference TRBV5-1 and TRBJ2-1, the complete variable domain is KAGVTQTPRYLIKTRGQQVTLSCSPISGHRSVSWYQQTPGQGLQFLFEYFSETQRNKGNFPGRFSGRQFSNSRSEMNVSTLELGDSALYLCASTRDRGNNEQFFGPGTRLTVL.

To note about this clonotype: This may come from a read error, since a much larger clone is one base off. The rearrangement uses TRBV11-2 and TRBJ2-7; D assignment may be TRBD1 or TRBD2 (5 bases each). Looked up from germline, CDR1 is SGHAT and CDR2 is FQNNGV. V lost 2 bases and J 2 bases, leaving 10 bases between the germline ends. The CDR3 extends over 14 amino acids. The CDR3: CASSLWGSPYEQYF. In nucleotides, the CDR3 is TGTGCCAGCAGCTTATGGGGGAGCCCCTACGAGCAGTACTTC.

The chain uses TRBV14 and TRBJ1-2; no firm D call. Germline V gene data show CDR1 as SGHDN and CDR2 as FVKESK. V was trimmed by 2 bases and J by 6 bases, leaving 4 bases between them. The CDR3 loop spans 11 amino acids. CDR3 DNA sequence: TGTGCCAGCAGCCAACTCGATGGCTACACCTTC. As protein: CASSQLDGYTF.

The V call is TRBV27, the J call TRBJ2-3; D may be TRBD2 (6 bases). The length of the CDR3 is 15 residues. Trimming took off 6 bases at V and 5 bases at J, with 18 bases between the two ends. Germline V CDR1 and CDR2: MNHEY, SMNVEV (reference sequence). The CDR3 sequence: CASSSPSGAVDTQYF. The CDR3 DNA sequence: TGTGCCAGCAGCTCCCCCTCGGGAGCGGTAGATACGCAGTATTTT.

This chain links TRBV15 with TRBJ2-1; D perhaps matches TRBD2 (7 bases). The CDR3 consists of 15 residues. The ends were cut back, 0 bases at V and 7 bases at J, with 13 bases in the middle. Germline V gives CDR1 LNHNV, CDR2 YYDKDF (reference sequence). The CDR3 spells CATSRDRGRGNEQFF. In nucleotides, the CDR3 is TGTGCCACCAGCAGAGATCGGGGGAGGGGGAATGAGCAGTTCTTC.

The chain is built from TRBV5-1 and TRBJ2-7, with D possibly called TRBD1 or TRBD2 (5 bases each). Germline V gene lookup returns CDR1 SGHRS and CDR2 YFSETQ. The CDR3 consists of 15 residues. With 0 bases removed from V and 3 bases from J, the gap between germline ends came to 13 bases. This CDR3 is CASSLAGALDYEQYF. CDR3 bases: TGCGCCAGCAGCTTGGCCGGGGCACTTGACTACGAGCAGTACTTC.

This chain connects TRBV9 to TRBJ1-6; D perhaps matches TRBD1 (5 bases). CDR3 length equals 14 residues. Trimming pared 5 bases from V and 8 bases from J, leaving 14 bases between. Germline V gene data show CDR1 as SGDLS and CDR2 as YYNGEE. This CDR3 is CASSTRGADSPLHF. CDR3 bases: TGTGCCAGCAGTACGAGGGGCGCGGATTCACCCCTCCACTTT.

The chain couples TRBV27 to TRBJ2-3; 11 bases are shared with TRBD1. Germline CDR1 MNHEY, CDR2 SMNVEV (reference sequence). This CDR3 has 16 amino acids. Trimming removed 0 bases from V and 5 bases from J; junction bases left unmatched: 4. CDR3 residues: CASSLSRTGGGDTQYF. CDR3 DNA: TGTGCCAGCAGTTTATCGCGGACAGGGGGCGGAGATACGCAGTATTTT.

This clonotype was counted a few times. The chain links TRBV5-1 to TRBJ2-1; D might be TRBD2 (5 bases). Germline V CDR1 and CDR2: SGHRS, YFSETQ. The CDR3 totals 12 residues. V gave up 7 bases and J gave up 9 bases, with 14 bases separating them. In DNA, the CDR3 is TGCGCCAGCTCCCCCCGGGCGGGTGAGCAGTTCTTC. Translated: CASSPRAGEQFF.

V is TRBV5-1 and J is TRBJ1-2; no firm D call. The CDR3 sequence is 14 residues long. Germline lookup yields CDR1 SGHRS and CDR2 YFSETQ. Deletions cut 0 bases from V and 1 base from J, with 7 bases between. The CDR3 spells CASSLDTDNYGYTF. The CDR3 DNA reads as TGCGCCAGCAGCTTGGATACGGATAACTATGGCTACACCTTC.

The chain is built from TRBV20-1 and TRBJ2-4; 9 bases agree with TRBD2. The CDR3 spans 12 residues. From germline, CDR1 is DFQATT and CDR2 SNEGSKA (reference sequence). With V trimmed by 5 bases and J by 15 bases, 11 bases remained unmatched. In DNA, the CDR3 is TGCAGTGCTGTTAGCGGGGGTAAAAGGGGGTACTTC. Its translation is CSAVSGGKRGYF.

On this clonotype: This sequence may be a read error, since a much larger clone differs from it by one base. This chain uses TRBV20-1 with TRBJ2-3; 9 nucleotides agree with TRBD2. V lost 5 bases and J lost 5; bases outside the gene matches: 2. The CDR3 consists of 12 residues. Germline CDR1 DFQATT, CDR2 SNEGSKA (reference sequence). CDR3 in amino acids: CSAGREGDTQYF. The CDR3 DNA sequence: TGCAGTGCTGGGCGGGAGGGAGATACGCAGTATTTT.

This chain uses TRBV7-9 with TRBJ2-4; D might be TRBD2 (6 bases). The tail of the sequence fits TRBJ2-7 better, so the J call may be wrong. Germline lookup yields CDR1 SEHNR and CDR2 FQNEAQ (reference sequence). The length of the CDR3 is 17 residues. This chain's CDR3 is CASSPPLSGLFPYEQYF. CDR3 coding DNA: TGTGCCAGCAGCCCTCCTCTATCCGGACTATTCCCCTACGAGCAGTACTTC.

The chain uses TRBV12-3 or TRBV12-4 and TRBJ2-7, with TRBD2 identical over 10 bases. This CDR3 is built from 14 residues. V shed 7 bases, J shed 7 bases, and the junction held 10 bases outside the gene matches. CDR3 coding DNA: TGTGCCAGCACTGAGCGGGAGGGCCATGGGGAGCAGTACTTC. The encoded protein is CASTEREGHGEQYF.

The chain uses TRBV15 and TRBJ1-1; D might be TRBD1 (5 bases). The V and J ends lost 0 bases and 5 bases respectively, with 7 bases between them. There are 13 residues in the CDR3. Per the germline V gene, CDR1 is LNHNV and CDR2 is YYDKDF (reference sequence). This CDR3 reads CATSRDWGTEAFF. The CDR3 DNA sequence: TGTGCCACCAGCAGAGATTGGGGGACTGAAGCTTTCTTT.

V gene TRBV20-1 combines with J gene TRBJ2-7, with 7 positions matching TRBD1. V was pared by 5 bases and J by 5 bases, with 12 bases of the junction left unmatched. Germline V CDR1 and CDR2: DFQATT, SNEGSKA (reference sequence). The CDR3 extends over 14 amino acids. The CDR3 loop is CSAVGAGGRNEQYF. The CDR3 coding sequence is TGCAGTGCTGTAGGGGCAGGGGGTAGGAACGAGCAGTACTTC.

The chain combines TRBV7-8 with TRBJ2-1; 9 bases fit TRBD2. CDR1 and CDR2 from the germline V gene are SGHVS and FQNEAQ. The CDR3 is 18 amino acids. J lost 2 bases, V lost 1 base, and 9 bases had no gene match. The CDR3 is CASSLEIPSGVAYNEQFF. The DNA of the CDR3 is TGTGCCAGCAGCTTAGAGATCCCTAGCGGGGTCGCCTACAATGAGCAGTTCTTC.